A selection of T cell receptor beta chains follows, all from one sample in a study of graft-versus-host responses after intestinal transplantation. The table came from immunoSEQ multiplex PCR; TCRdb's copy has only in-frame clones and leaves some out. The sample holds under 80,000 clones; 92% are singletons and the top ten take approximately 0.7%. The sample consisted of PBMCs, taken 98 days after intestinal transplantation. These receptor sequences come from a human patient who received an intestinal transplant, so some T cells may come from the graft donor. Each CDR3 is given without its conserved first and last residue.

J gene: TRBJ2-5
V gene: TRBV5-1
CDR3 protein: ASSSAGGAVETQY

J gene: TRBJ2-5
V gene: TRBV19
CDR3 protein: ASSIEWGASGAQETQY

J gene: TRBJ2-7
V gene: TRBV7-9
CDR3 protein: ASSLEGLAGSYEQY

J gene: TRBJ2-1
V gene: TRBV14
CDR3 protein: ASSQVLAGGPPHNEQF

J gene: TRBJ2-7
V gene: TRBV7-2
CDR3 protein: ASSLYYEQY

J gene: TRBJ2-2
V gene: TRBV7-6
CDR3 protein: ASSLTGNTGELF

J gene: TRBJ2-7
V gene: TRBV5-1
CDR3 protein: ASSLGQIPSYEQY

J gene: TRBJ2-7
V gene: TRBV7-7
CDR3 protein: APLLTGDPEESYEQY

J gene: TRBJ1-1
V gene: TRBV19
CDR3 protein: ASSISGKKLTEAF

J gene: TRBJ2-7
V gene: TRBV5-1
CDR3 protein: ASSLDGTGEGDEQY

J gene: TRBJ2-1
V gene: TRBV2
CDR3 protein: ASNEQGSGSYNEQF

J gene: TRBJ2-5
V gene: TRBV7-6
CDR3 protein: ASSRTAGVQETRY

J gene: TRBJ2-3
V gene: TRBV27
CDR3 protein: ASSFESTSGYTDTQY

J gene: TRBJ2-3
V gene: TRBV6-5
CDR3 protein: ASRGSGTDTQY

J gene: TRBJ1-5
V gene: TRBV13
CDR3 protein: ASSLGGPNQPQH

J gene: TRBJ2-4
V gene: TRBV4-1
CDR3 protein: ASSLGLAKNIQY

J gene: TRBJ2-1
V gene: TRBV4-1
CDR3 protein: ASSQEVRDEQF

J gene: TRBJ2-7
V gene: TRBV29-1
CDR3 protein: SVEDPGWGYEQY

J gene: TRBJ1-2
V gene: TRBV2
CDR3 protein: ASSSQRTGSYGYT

J gene: TRBJ1-1
V gene: TRBV5-1
CDR3 protein: ASSFQGNTEAF

J gene: TRBJ2-7
V gene: TRBV6-5
CDR3 protein: ASTAGSPYEQY

J gene: TRBJ1-1
V gene: TRBV19
CDR3 protein: ASSIIAGQGNTEAF

J gene: TRBJ2-7
V gene: TRBV6-5
CDR3 protein: ASSYLPGPNYEQY

J gene: TRBJ2-1
V gene: TRBV2
CDR3 protein: ASSGGSYSYNEQF

J gene: TRBJ2-7
V gene: TRBV11-1
CDR3 protein: ASSAPPRGSINEQY

J gene: TRBJ1-2
V gene: TRBV5-4
CDR3 protein: ASSLDGGYGYT

J gene: TRBJ2-3
V gene: TRBV2
CDR3 protein: AVAGGSTDTQY

J gene: TRBJ2-1
V gene: TRBV9
CDR3 protein: ASSVDRLAGGDEQF

J gene: TRBJ2-2
V gene: TRBV30
CDR3 protein: AWKTGGANTGELF

J gene: TRBJ2-1
V gene: TRBV9
CDR3 protein: ASSVETGTNEQF

J gene: TRBJ2-6
V gene: TRBV5-4
CDR3 protein: ASSFGSGANVLT